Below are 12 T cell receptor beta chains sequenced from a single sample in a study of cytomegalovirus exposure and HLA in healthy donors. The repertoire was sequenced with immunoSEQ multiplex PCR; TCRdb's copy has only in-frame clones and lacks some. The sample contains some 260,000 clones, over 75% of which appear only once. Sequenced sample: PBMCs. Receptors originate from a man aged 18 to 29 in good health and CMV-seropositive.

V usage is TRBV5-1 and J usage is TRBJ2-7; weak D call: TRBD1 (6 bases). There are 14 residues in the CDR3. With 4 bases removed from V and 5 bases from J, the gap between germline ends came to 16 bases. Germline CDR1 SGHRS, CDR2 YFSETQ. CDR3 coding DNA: TGCGCCAGCAGCCCCCAGGGGATTGTCAACGAGCAGTACTTC. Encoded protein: CASSPQGIVNEQYF.

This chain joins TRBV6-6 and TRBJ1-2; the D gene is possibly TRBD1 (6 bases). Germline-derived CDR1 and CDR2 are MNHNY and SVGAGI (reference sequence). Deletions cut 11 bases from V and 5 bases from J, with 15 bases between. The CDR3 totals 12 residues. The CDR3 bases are TGTGCCTGCGGGGGGGCAGGGTATGGCTACACCTTC. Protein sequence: CACGGAGYGYTF.

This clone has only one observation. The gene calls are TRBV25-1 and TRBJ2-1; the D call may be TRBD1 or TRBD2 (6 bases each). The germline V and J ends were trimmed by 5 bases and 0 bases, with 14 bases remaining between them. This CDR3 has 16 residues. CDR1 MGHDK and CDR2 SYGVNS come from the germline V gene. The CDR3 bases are TGTGCCAGCAGTCTAGGGGGTAGCGGCTCCTACAATGAGCAGTTCTTC. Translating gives CASSLGGSGSYNEQFF.

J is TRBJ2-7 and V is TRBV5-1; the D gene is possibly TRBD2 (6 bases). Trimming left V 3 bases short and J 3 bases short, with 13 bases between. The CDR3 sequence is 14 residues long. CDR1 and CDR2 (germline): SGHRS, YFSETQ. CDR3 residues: CASSYGGNLYEQYF. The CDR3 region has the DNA TGCGCCAGCAGCTACGGGGGAAACCTCTACGAGCAGTACTTC.

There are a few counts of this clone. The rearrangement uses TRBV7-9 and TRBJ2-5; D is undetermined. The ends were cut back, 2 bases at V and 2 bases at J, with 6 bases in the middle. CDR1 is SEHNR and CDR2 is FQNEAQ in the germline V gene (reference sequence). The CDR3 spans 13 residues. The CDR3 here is CASSLHSQETQYF. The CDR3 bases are TGTGCCAGCAGCTTACACAGTCAAGAGACCCAGTACTTC. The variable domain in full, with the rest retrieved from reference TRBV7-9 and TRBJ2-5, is DTGVSQNPRHKITKRGQNVTFRCDPISEHNRLYWYRQTLGQGPEFLTYFQNEAQLEKSRLLSDRFSAERPKGSFSTLEIQRTEQGDSAMYLCASSLHSQETQYFGPGTRLLVL.

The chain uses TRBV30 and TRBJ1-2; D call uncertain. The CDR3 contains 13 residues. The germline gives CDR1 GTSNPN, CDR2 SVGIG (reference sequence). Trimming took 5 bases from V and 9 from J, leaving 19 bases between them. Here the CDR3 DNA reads TGTGCCTGGTTTGATAAGGCCCTTCTCCGCTACACCTTC. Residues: CAWFDKALLRYTF.

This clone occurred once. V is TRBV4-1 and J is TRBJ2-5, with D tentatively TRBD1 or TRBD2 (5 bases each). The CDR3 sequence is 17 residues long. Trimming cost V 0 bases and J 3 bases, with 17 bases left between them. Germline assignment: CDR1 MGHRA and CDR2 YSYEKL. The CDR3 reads CASSQDRVAGGKETQYF. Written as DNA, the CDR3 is TGCGCCAGCAGCCAAGATAGGGTAGCTGGGGGAAAAGAGACCCAGTACTTC.

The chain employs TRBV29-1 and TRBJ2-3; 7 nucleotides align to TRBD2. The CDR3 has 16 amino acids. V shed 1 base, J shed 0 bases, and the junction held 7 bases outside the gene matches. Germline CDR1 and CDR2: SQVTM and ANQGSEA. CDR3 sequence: CSVEGGAGTSTDTQYF. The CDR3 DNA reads TGCAGCGTTGAAGGGGGAGCGGGGACCAGCACAGATACGCAGTATTTT.

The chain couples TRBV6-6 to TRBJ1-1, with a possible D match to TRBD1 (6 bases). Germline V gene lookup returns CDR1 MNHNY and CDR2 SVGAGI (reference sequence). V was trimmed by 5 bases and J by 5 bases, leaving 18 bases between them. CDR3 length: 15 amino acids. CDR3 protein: CASSRGIGGRTEAFF. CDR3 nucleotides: TGTGCCAGCAGTCGCGGGATAGGGGGAAGGACTGAAGCTTTCTTT.

In DNA form, the CDR3 reads TGCGCCAGCAGCGTCGCGGGAGGCCAAGAGACCCAGTACTTC. As protein: CASSVAGGQETQYF. The rearrangement joins TRBV5-1 to TRBJ2-5, with 8 bases identical to TRBD2. CDR1 and CDR2 from the germline V gene are SGHRS and YFSETQ. V was clipped by 4 bases and J by 1 base; unmatched bases: 3. The CDR3 runs to 14 residues.

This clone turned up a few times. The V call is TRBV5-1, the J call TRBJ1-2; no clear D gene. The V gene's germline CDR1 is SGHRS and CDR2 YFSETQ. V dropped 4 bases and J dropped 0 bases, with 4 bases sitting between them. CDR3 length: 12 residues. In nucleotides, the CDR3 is TGCGCCAGCAGCACGACTAACTATGGCTACACCTTC. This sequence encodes CASSTTNYGYTF.

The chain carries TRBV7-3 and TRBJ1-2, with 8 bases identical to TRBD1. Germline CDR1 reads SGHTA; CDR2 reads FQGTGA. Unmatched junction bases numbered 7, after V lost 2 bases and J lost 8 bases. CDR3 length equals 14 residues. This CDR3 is CASSLGGTGYGYTF. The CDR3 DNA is TGTGCCAGCAGCTTAGGGGGGACAGGTTACGGCTACACCTTC. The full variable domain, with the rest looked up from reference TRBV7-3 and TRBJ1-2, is GAGVSQTPSNKVTEKGKYVELRCDPISGHTALYWYRQSLGQGPEFLIYFQGTGAADDSGLPNDRFFAVRPEGSVSTLKIQRTERGDSAVYLCASSLGGTGYGYTFGSGTRLTVV.